Each of the 5 T cell receptor beta chains below was sequenced from the same sample in a study of blood T cell repertoires in COVID-19. Assay: immunoSEQ multiplex PCR; the TCRdb copy retains only in-frame clones and omits some. This sample has around 430,000 clones, with about 83% found just once. Material for sequencing was PBMCs or T cells enriched from blood (not recorded which). Receptor source: a woman aged 50 to 65 who had recovered from COVID-19.

This chain uses TRBV4-1 with TRBJ2-5; 12 bases match TRBD2. CDR3 length: 15 residues. The germline V gene encodes CDR1 MGHRA and CDR2 YSYEKL. V shed 7 bases, J shed 4 bases, and the junction held 7 bases outside the gene matches. The CDR3 DNA follows: TGCGCCAGCACCGATGGACTAGCGGGGACAGAGACCCAGTACTTC. It translates to CASTDGLAGTETQYF.

This chain links TRBV24-1 with TRBJ1-2; 8 nucleotides match TRBD1. The germline CDR1 and CDR2 sequences are KGHDR and SFDVKD. The CDR3 loop spans 13 amino acids. Unmatched junction bases numbered 3, after V lost 4 bases and J lost 6 bases. CDR3 DNA: TGTGCCACCAGTGAACCGACAGGGGATGGCTACACCTTC. This translates into CATSEPTGDGYTF.

The chain couples TRBV2 to TRBJ1-1; the D gene is possibly TRBD1 (5 bases). CDR3 length: 14 residues. The V gene lost 3 bases and the J gene lost 8 bases, with 16 bases spanning the gap. Germline-derived CDR1 and CDR2 are SNHLY and FYNNEI. This CDR3 reads CASSDLTRDSEAFF. CDR3 DNA: TGTGCCAGCAGTGACCTCACGAGAGACAGCGAAGCTTTCTTT.

This clone showed up just once. The chain recombines TRBV7-2 with TRBJ1-3; D is possibly TRBD1 (5 bases). Between the trimmed V and J ends, which lost 1 base and 1 base, there was a span of 14 bases. Germline V gives CDR1 SGHTA, CDR2 FQGNSA. The CDR3 length is 17 residues. CDR3 nucleotides: TGTGCCAGCAGCTTAGACCGGCAGGGCTTATCTGGAAACACCATATATTTT. This translates into CASSLDRQGLSGNTIYF.

The CDR3 loop is CAWRPPGSQETQYF. The CDR3 DNA reads as TGTGCCTGGAGACCCCCGGGGTCCCAAGAGACCCAGTACTTC. This chain connects TRBV30 to TRBJ2-5, with D possibly TRBD2 on 5 matching bases. The V and J ends lost 3 bases and 1 base respectively, with 12 bases between them. This CDR3 contains 14 residues. Germline V gene data show CDR1 as GTSNPN and CDR2 as SVGIG (reference sequence).